This TCR beta chain emerged from a study of CD8 T cells in ankylosing spondylitis. Study-level findings and limits: CD8+ disease-linked clones were present at relatively low frequencies in blood. There were earlier reports of some motif variants in reactive arthritis synovial fluid and blood.

This clonotype has ten or more counts. Its antigen is still unknown. CDR3 length: 15 amino acids. The J segment lost 1 base and the V segment lost 4 bases, leaving 5 bases of the junction unmatched. Germline assignment: CDR1 DFQATT and CDR2 SNEGSKA (reference sequence). Preparation of TCR beta libraries was done by quantitative 5'-RACE with molecular barcodes. TCRdb analysed the 5' RACE reads with MiXCR anew, one entry per CDR3 protein. This table has about 69,000 distinct CDR3 sequences, approximately 5% appearing once. Sequenced sample: blood, either unsorted or a sorted T cell fraction (not recorded which). The origin of this receptor is a male donor with ankylosing spondylitis or in good health (not recorded which). The chain has TRBV20-1 and TRBJ2-3; 10 bases fit TRBD2. CDR3 coding DNA: TGCAGTGCTACAGGACTAGCGGTTGGCACAGATACGCAGTATTTT. Amino acid sequence: CSATGLAVGTDTQYF.